Following are 14 T cell receptor beta chains from one sample sequenced in a study of cytomegalovirus exposure and HLA in healthy donors. A multiplex PCR was run with 60 Vbeta primers and 13 Jbeta primers. The repertoire was sequenced with immunoSEQ multiplex PCR; TCRdb's copy has only in-frame clones and lacks some. The sample has roughly 140,000 clones; roughly three quarters are singletons. The sequencing sample was made of PBMCs. These TCRs come from a woman aged 45-60 years in good health and CMV-seronegative.

This clone was counted a few times. The V call is TRBV7-2, the J call TRBJ2-1; 7 bases align to TRBD2. V lost 1 base and J lost 0; bases outside the gene matches: 6. Germline loops: CDR1 SGHTA, CDR2 FQGNSA. There are 17 residues in the CDR3. CDR3 residues: CASSLVGRGSSYNEQFF. The CDR3 coding sequence is TGTGCCAGCAGCTTAGTGGGGCGGGGGAGCTCCTACAATGAGCAGTTCTTC.

The V and J genes are TRBV7-2 and TRBJ2-3; perhaps TRBD2 as D (5 bases). Trimming took off 5 bases at V and 2 bases at J, with 11 bases between the two ends. The CDR3 has 14 amino acids. Germline V gene lookup returns CDR1 SGHTA and CDR2 FQGNSA. CDR3 sequence reads: CASSLQLATDTQYF. CDR3 bases: TGTGCCAGCAGCCTCCAGCTAGCCACAGATACGCAGTATTTT.

This clone occurred a few times. V gene TRBV9 combines with J gene TRBJ2-4; the match to TRBD1 covers 7 bases. V gave up 0 bases and J gave up 8 bases; unmatched junction bases: 8. CDR3 length equals 15 residues. From germline, CDR1 is SGDLS and CDR2 YYNGEE. The chain's CDR3 is CASSVGQGGLDIQYF. CDR3 sequence (DNA): TGTGCCAGCAGCGTAGGACAGGGTGGTTTAGACATTCAGTACTTC.

The chain joins TRBV11-2 to TRBJ2-1; a possible D gene is TRBD2 (5 bases). V was trimmed by 1 base and J by 9 bases, leaving 13 bases between them. This CDR3 is 14 amino acids long. Per germline, CDR1 SGHAT and CDR2 FQNNGV. CDR3 loop: CASSLGPGIVEQFF. CDR3 in DNA: TGTGCCAGCAGCTTAGGGCCGGGGATCGTTGAGCAGTTCTTC.

The CDR3 here is CASRGTDKAFF. Written as DNA, the CDR3 is TGTGCCAGCAGAGGGACAGACAAAGCTTTCTTT. The rearrangement joins TRBV7-3 to TRBJ1-1; TRBD1 matches 7 bases. The CDR3 loop spans 11 amino acids. With 6 bases clipped from V and 9 bases from J, the junction kept 4 bases outside the gene matches. Germline CDR1 and CDR2: SGHTA and FQGTGA.

The chain recombines TRBV29-1 with TRBJ1-2; a possible D gene is TRBD1 (5 bases). Germline V CDR1 and CDR2: SQVTM, ANQGSEA. This CDR3 contains 14 residues. Trimming pared 0 bases from V and 2 bases from J, leaving 10 bases between. In DNA form, the CDR3 reads TGCAGCGTTGAAGAAGGGACTGCCAACTATGGCTACACCTTC. This encodes CSVEEGTANYGYTF.

The chain has TRBV9 and TRBJ1-6; 7 bases fit TRBD1. Germline V gives CDR1 SGDLS, CDR2 YYNGEE. There are 14 residues in the CDR3. The ends lost 4 bases at V and 4 bases at J; junction bases unmatched: 2. The DNA for the CDR3 is TGTGCCAGCAGCCCGGGACAGTATAATTCACCCCTCCACTTT. It encodes CASSPGQYNSPLHF.

The V gene is TRBV11-2, the J gene TRBJ2-3; 9 bases are shared with TRBD2. From germline, CDR1 is SGHAT and CDR2 FQNNGV. CDR3 size: 15 residues. The junction had 8 bases not matched to a gene; V was cut back by 3 bases and J by 7 bases. DNA for the CDR3: TGTGCCAGCAGCTTCACTAGCGGGCCCCGAAATACGCAGTATTTT. Its translation: CASSFTSGPRNTQYF.

CDR3 nucleotide sequence: TGTGCCACCAGCAGATCGCTATCAGGGGGCGATGGCTACACCTTC. Translation gives CATSRSLSGGDGYTF. This chain uses TRBV15 with TRBJ1-2, with 8 bases identical to TRBD1. J gave up 6 bases and V 2 bases, and 8 bases lay outside the gene matches. Germline CDR1 and CDR2: LNHNV and YYDKDF (reference sequence). The CDR3 is 15 amino acids. Drawing the rest from reference TRBV15 and TRBJ1-2, the complete variable domain is DAMVIQNPRYQVTQFGKPVTLSCSQTLNHNVMYWYQQKSSQAPKLLFHYYDKDFNNEADTPDNFQSRRPNTSFCFLDIRSPGLGDTAMYLCATSRSLSGGDGYTFGSGTRLTVV.

This clone has just a few counts. V gene TRBV9 combines with J gene TRBJ1-4; a possible D gene is TRBD1 (6 bases). The CDR3 is made up of 15 amino acids. CDR1 is SGDLS and CDR2 is YYNGEE in the germline V gene. V lost 3 bases and J 3 bases, leaving 12 bases between the germline ends. DNA for the CDR3: TGTGCCAGCAGCGCAGAAGGGGGACCTAATGAAAAACTGTTTTTT. Translated, it gives CASSAEGGPNEKLFF.

The rearrangement links TRBV30 to TRBJ1-5; 7 bases map to TRBD1. This CDR3 contains 15 residues. V shed 1 base, J shed 3 bases, and the junction held 6 bases outside the gene matches. Germline assignment: CDR1 GTSNPN and CDR2 SVGIG (reference sequence). This CDR3 reads CAWSEGKGANQPQHF. The CDR3 DNA follows: TGTGCCTGGAGTGAGGGAAAGGGGGCCAATCAGCCCCAGCATTTT.

This chain uses TRBV15 with TRBJ1-5, with D unclear. Between the trimmed V and J ends, which lost 3 bases and 13 bases, there was a span of 19 bases. CDR1 is LNHNV, CDR2 YYDKDF, per germline (reference sequence). CDR3 length equals 14 residues. This CDR3 is CATSSTGFGELQHF. In DNA form, the CDR3 reads TGTGCCACCAGCAGTACGGGGTTCGGAGAACTTCAGCATTTT.

The chain joins TRBV2 to TRBJ2-5; 13 bases agree with TRBD2. V was clipped by 5 bases and J by 5 bases; unmatched bases: 8. The CDR3 loop spans 16 amino acids. CDR1 and CDR2 from the germline V gene are SNHLY and FYNNEI. In nucleotides, the CDR3 is TGTGCCAGCAGTAATGCACTAGCGGGGGGGGAGGAGACCCAGTACTTC. The encoded protein is CASSNALAGGEETQYF.

This chain connects TRBV6-4 to TRBJ2-1; TRBD2 is a possible D gene (5 bases). This CDR3 has 13 residues. Germline V gene data show CDR1 as MRHNA and CDR2 as SNTAGT. V was pared by 0 bases and J by 7 bases, with 7 bases between. The CDR3 is CASSDSSENEQFF. The CDR3 bases are TGTGCCAGCAGTGACTCTAGCGAAAATGAGCAGTTCTTC.